This entry describes one T cell receptor beta chain. This entry is derived from a study of blood T cell repertoires in COVID-19. Study as a whole: Samples representing acute and convalescent COVID-19 were sourced from the United States, Italy and Spain.

The CDR3 has 15 residues. Germline loops: CDR1 GTSNPN, CDR2 SVGIG (reference sequence). The ends were cut back, 1 base at V and 1 base at J, with 11 bases in the middle. Assay: immunoSEQ multiplex PCR; the TCRdb copy retains only in-frame clones and omits some. The data show around 220,000 clones, 88% seen once. The genes are TRBV30 and TRBJ1-5; D gene uncertain. The sample consisted of PBMCs or T cells enriched from blood (not recorded which). This sequence originates from a woman between 45 and 65 years old with acute COVID-19. The CDR3 region is CAWSDRLGSNQPQHF. The CDR3 region has the DNA TGTGCCTGGAGTGATAGGTTGGGCAGCAATCAGCCCCAGCATTTT. Filled out from reference TRBV30 and TRBJ1-5, the complete variable domain reads SQTIHQWPATLVQPVGSPLSLECTVEGTSNPNLYWYRQAAGRGLQLLFYSVGIGQISSEVPQNLSASRPQDRQFILSSKKLLLSDSGFYLCAWSDRLGSNQPQHFGDGTRLSIL.